The present T cell receptor (beta chain) was sequenced within a study of shared clonotypes between healthy human individuals. Study results and caveats: Incomplete sequencing of sorted subsets was indicated by rarefaction despite large depth.

The CDR3 has 14 residues. CDR1 is MGHRA and CDR2 is YSYEKL in the germline V gene. V was shortened by 0 bases and J by 8 bases, with 11 bases between the two germline ends. A remark on this clone: Its antigen remains unidentified.

Assay: immunoSEQ multiplex PCR; the TCRdb copy retains only in-frame clones and omits some. The table records 1 million to 1.3 million clones, about 84% of them present only once. This sequence originates from a man aged 18 to 29 in good health. Some clones in this sample may be carry-over from other donors' samples. This chain links TRBV4-1 with TRBJ2-1; D ambiguous. Sequenced input: memory CD4+ T cells from PBMCs. Stated subset: CD45RA-negative fraction. This CDR3 reads CASSQERQSHEQFF. The CDR3 DNA sequence: TGCGCCAGCAGCCAAGAAAGGCAATCGCATGAGCAGTTCTTC.